The 20 T cell receptor beta chains below all came from one sample that was sequenced in a study of T-cell memory formation after mild COVID-19. Using its own MiXCR run on the 5' RACE reads, TCRdb lists one record per CDR3 protein. Here the sample spans 140,000 to 150,000 distinct CDR3 sequences, less than 20% being singletons. Sequencing was carried out using PBMCs or a T cell subset sorted from them (not recorded which). The receptor source for this set is an adult woman who had mild COVID-19 (a few samples of this study predate the infection). Cell type and time point are not known.

The chain uses TRBV2 and TRBJ1-2, with D possibly being TRBD1 (5 bases). This CDR3 has 13 residues. Germline-derived CDR1 and CDR2 are SNHLY and FYNNEI. Trimming removed 8 bases from V and 1 base from J, with 11 bases in between. CDR3: CASLSGINYGYTF. In DNA, the CDR3 is TGTGCCAGCCTCTCAGGGATTAACTATGGCTACACCTTC. Together with reference TRBV2 and TRBJ1-2, the CDR3 gives the full variable domain: EPEVTQTPSHQVTQMGQEVILRCVPISNHLYFYWYRQILGQKVEFLVSFYNNEISEKSEIFDDQFSVERPDGSNFTLKIRSTKLEDSAMYFCASLSGINYGYTFGSGTRLTVV.

This clonotype has just a few counts. The rearrangement joins TRBV6-5 to TRBJ2-7; a weak D match, TRBD1 (5 bases). The V end was cut by 6 bases, the J end by 3 bases, with 12 bases between. The germline CDR1 and CDR2 sequences are MNHEY and SVGAGI. This CDR3 is 13 amino acids long. CDR3 amino acids: CASSPRADYEQYF. CDR3 in DNA: TGTGCCAGCAGCCCCAGGGCGGACTACGAGCAGTACTTC.

This chain connects TRBV6-5 to TRBJ1-5, with 7 bases lining up with TRBD1. From germline, CDR1 is MNHEY and CDR2 SVGAGI. This CDR3 comprises 13 residues. With 6 bases clipped from V and 4 bases from J, the junction kept 3 bases outside the gene matches. The CDR3 loop is CASRKQGNQPQHF. CDR3 in DNA: TGTGCCAGCAGAAAACAGGGGAATCAGCCCCAGCATTTT.

This clonotype was recorded at least ten times. Sequence at one end of the junction differs from germline and may be a read error. V usage is TRBV7-7 and J usage is TRBJ2-1, with 12 bases lining up with TRBD2. Germline V CDR1 and CDR2: SSHAT, FNYEAQ (reference sequence). This CDR3 spans 15 amino acids. CDR3 sequence: CASSLLAGGYNEQFF. In DNA form, the CDR3 reads TGTGCTAGCAGCTTACTAGCGGGGGGTTACAATGAGCAGTTCTTC.

This rearrangement joins TRBV24-1 to TRBJ2-1, with 7 bases identical to TRBD2. This CDR3 spans 16 amino acids. V lost 2 bases and J lost 7; bases outside the gene matches: 10. The germline V gene has CDR1 KGHDR and CDR2 SFDVKD. This CDR3 is CATSDSGKAGVNEQFF. CDR3 bases: TGTGCCACCAGTGATTCTGGTAAGGCGGGAGTAAATGAGCAGTTCTTC.

This sequence joins TRBV24-1 and TRBJ2-1; unclear D gene. This CDR3 comprises 15 residues. V lost 3 bases, J lost 9 bases, and 17 bases lay in between. Germline-derived CDR1 and CDR2 are KGHDR and SFDVKD. CDR3 region: CATSDPQRRRGEQFF. For the CDR3, the DNA is TGTGCCACCAGTGATCCTCAACGACGGAGAGGTGAGCAGTTCTTC.

This clonotype was observed a handful of times. The chain is built from TRBV6-2 or TRBV6-3 and TRBJ2-1; weak D call: TRBD2 (6 bases). The CDR3 length is 15 residues. Germline values: CDR1 MNHEY, CDR2 SVGEGT. The V end lost 3 bases, the J end lost 9 bases, and 18 bases lay between the germline ends. DNA for the CDR3: TGTGCCAGCAGTTATCCCCGGGGAGGTAGCACTGAGCAGTTCTTC. Protein sequence: CASSYPRGGSTEQFF.

The rearrangement joins TRBV3-1 to TRBJ2-7; D not certain. The CDR3 length is 14 residues. V was trimmed by 0 bases and J by 3 bases, leaving 9 bases between them. CDR1 and CDR2 from the germline V gene are LGHDT and YNNKEL (reference sequence). The CDR3: CASSQDRHSYEQYF. The CDR3 coding sequence is TGTGCCAGCAGCCAAGATCGCCACAGCTACGAGCAGTACTTC.

The table lists this clonotype with a few counts. The chain couples TRBV5-1 to TRBJ2-3; no reliable D call. Germline CDR1 reads SGHRS; CDR2 reads YFSETQ. V lost 3 bases to trimming and J lost 4 bases, with 9 bases between them. The CDR3 sequence is 13 residues long. This CDR3 reads CASSSLIADTQYF. The CDR3 region has the DNA TGCGCCAGCAGCTCTTTGATAGCAGATACGCAGTATTTT.

The J gene is TRBJ2-7, the V gene TRBV20-1; 9 bases agree with TRBD2. The CDR3 runs 13 residues. In germline, CDR1 is DFQATT, CDR2 SNEGSKA (reference sequence). The junction had 8 bases not matched to a gene; V was cut back by 6 bases and J by 5 bases. DNA for the CDR3: TGCAGTGCCCCAGCGGGAGGCCGGGACGAGCAGTACTTC. Translation gives CSAPAGGRDEQYF.

This clonotype was seen only a few times. The rearrangement joins TRBV7-8 to TRBJ2-2; TRBD2 matches 16 bases. V lost 4 bases, J lost 6 bases, and 5 bases stayed unmatched. This CDR3 region has 17 residues. Per the germline V gene, CDR1 is SGHVS and CDR2 is FQNEAQ. Written as DNA, the CDR3 is TGTGCCAGCAGCTCCCCGGGACTAGCGGGAGGGGCCGGGGAGCTGTTTTTT. It yields the protein CASSSPGLAGGAGELFF.

This clonotype has a handful of counts. V usage is TRBV7-2 and J usage is TRBJ2-1; the D is unclear. This CDR3 contains 15 residues. V was pared by 0 bases and J by 1 base, with 7 bases between. Germline V gene data show CDR1 as SGHTA and CDR2 as FQGNSA. The CDR3 DNA is TGTGCCAGCAGCTTAGCTACGTTTTCCTACAATGAGCAGTTCTTC. Translated: CASSLATFSYNEQFF. Using reference TRBV7-2 and TRBJ2-1 for the parts outside the CDR3, the full variable domain is GAGVSQSPSNKVTEKGKDVELRCDPISGHTALYWYRQSLGQGLEFLIYFQGNSAPDKSGLPSDRFSAERTGGSVSTLTIQRTQQEDSAVYLCASSLATFSYNEQFFGPGTRLTVL.

This clonotype showed up just a few times. The chain combines TRBV9 with TRBJ2-7; TRBD2 is a possible D gene (5 bases). The germline CDR1 and CDR2 sequences are SGDLS and YYNGEE. With 1 base removed from V and 3 bases from J, the gap between germline ends came to 17 bases. This CDR3 comprises 16 residues. Written as DNA, the CDR3 is TGTGCCAGCAGCGTAAGGTCCGGACGGGGTAACTACGAGCAGTACTTC. This encodes CASSVRSGRGNYEQYF.

This clonotype was found a few times. The chain has TRBV2 and TRBJ2-7, with D perhaps matching TRBD2 (5 bases). Germline-derived CDR1 and CDR2 are SNHLY and FYNNEI. V was clipped by 7 bases and J by 0 bases, with 10 bases between them. The CDR3 runs 13 residues. CDR3 region: CASTDWSSYEQYF. CDR3 bases: TGTGCCAGCACGGACTGGAGCTCCTACGAGCAGTACTTC.

The chain recombines TRBV18 with TRBJ1-1, with D maybe TRBD1 (5 bases). The CDR3 runs 14 residues. Trimming removed 2 bases at V and 5 bases at J, with 12 bases between. CDR1 and CDR2 (germline): KGHSH, LQKENI. The CDR3 DNA is TGTGCCAGCTCACCAAGCAGGGTGGAAACTGAAGCTTTCTTT. Amino acids: CASSPSRVETEAFF.

The chain carries TRBV7-9 and TRBJ2-7; the match to TRBD2 covers 13 bases. This CDR3 region has 17 residues. The germline gives CDR1 SEHNR, CDR2 FQNEAQ (reference sequence). V gave up 5 bases and J gave up 5 bases; unmatched junction bases: 12. The chain's CDR3 is CASSHGTSGTATDEQYF. The CDR3, as DNA: TGTGCCAGCAGCCACGGGACTAGCGGGACCGCCACTGACGAGCAGTACTTC.

The table lists this clonotype with many counts. The chain combines TRBV20-1 with TRBJ1-6; D ambiguous. This CDR3 is 14 amino acids long. Germline loops: CDR1 DFQATT, CDR2 SNEGSKA (reference sequence). Trimming stripped 1 base from V and 9 bases from J, with 13 bases between. DNA of the CDR3: TGCAGTGCTAGAGTCGGCAGTTCTTCTTCACCCCTCCACTTT. This gives the protein CSARVGSSSSPLHF.

This clonotype was counted at least ten times. The chain recombines TRBV29-1 with TRBJ2-5; 7 bases line up with TRBD2. Trimming at V came to 5 bases and at J to 4 bases, leaving 4 bases not matched to a gene. This CDR3 is built from 12 residues. CDR1 SQVTM and CDR2 ANQGSEA come from the germline V gene. In DNA, the CDR3 is TGCAGCGTTCTGAGCGGGACAGAGACCCAGTACTTC. Amino acid sequence: CSVLSGTETQYF.

This clonotype was recorded many times. The chain recombines TRBV5-1 with TRBJ2-5; TRBD2 matches 10 bases. Germline CDR1 reads SGHRS; CDR2 reads YFSETQ. The CDR3 is 15 residues long. The J segment lost 5 bases and the V segment lost 1 base, leaving 5 bases of the junction unmatched. Written as DNA, the CDR3 is TGCGCCAGCAGCTTGAAGCGGGGGGGCCGTGAGACCCAGTACTTC. Translated: CASSLKRGGRETQYF.

This chain connects TRBV24-1 to TRBJ2-2, with D unresolved. The CDR3 contains 13 residues. V lost 7 bases to trimming and J lost 6 bases, with 11 bases between them. CDR1 and CDR2 (germline): KGHDR, SFDVKD. CDR3: CATRDPGSGELFF. CDR3 in DNA: TGTGCCACCAGAGACCCGGGTTCCGGGGAGCTGTTTTTT.